This record looks at one TCR beta chain sequence and its context. This CDR3 is built from 14 residues. Germline lookup yields CDR1 DFQATT and CDR2 SNEGSKA (reference sequence). V lost 6 bases and J 5 bases, leaving 18 bases between the germline ends. The sample is drawn from a study of CD8 T cells in Susac syndrome. At the level of the study: More than 5 sequenced Susac syndrome patients had clinically active disease, while under ten were in remission.

RNA, at roughly 0.45 to 1 ug, was reverse transcribed with random hexamers. MiXCR, applied by TCRdb to the immunoSEQ multiplex PCR reads, yields one record per CDR3 protein. The sample carries approximately 190,000 distinct CDR3 sequences, roughly 90% recorded once. J is TRBJ2-3 and V is TRBV20-1, with D perhaps TRBD1 (5 bases). The sample consisted of CD4+ T cells from PBMCs. The TCR comes from a human donor with Susac syndrome. CDR3 sequence: CSALLGQAGDTQYF. The CDR3 DNA reads as TGCAGTGCCCTCCTGGGGCAAGCAGGAGATACGCAGTATTTT.